The 29 T cell receptor beta chains below come from one sample, sequenced in a study of T cell clonotyping in hematopoietic cell transplantation. The method was immunoSEQ multiplex PCR; TCRdb's version includes in-frame clones alone and lacks a portion of them. This table has tens of thousands of clones, approximately 88% appearing once. The material sequenced was peripheral blood mononuclear cells. These receptors came from a woman in her 40s in good health. Some clones in this sample may be carry-over from other donors' samples.

The chain combines TRBV28 with TRBJ2-3; D may be TRBD1 or TRBD2 (6 bases each). Trimming pared 6 bases from V and 0 bases from J, leaving 10 bases between. This CDR3 has 14 residues. Germline V gene lookup returns CDR1 MDHEN and CDR2 SYDVKM. The CDR3 nucleotides read TGTGCCAGCAGAGGGGGGATTAGCACAGATACGCAGTATTTT. Translated: CASRGGISTDTQYF. Full variable domain (missing parts from reference TRBV28 and TRBJ2-3): DVKVTQSSRYLVKRTGEKVFLECVQDMDHENMFWYRQDPGLGLRLIYFSYDVKMKEKGDIPEGYSVSREKKERFSLILESASTNQTSMYLCASRGGISTDTQYFGPGTRLTVL.

The J gene is TRBJ2-5, the V gene TRBV6-1, with TRBD2 identical over 7 bases. V was pared by 8 bases and J by 9 bases, with 15 bases of the junction left unmatched. This CDR3 has 14 residues. Looked up from germline, CDR1 is MNHNS and CDR2 is SASEGT. This chain's CDR3 is CASSRREKELAQYF. The CDR3 nucleotides read TGTGCCAGCTCCCGGCGGGAGAAGGAGTTGGCCCAGTACTTC.

The rearrangement links TRBV28 to TRBJ1-1; D unresolved. The germline V gene encodes CDR1 MDHEN and CDR2 SYDVKM. The CDR3 has 11 amino acids. V dropped 6 bases and J dropped 10 bases, with 12 bases sitting between them. CDR3 amino acids: CASSFLGRAFF. The CDR3, as DNA: TGTGCCAGCAGCTTCCTGGGGAGAGCTTTCTTT.

This chain connects TRBV5-4 to TRBJ2-3; 8 positions agree with TRBD2. The J segment lost 4 bases and the V segment lost 4 bases, leaving 5 bases of the junction unmatched. Germline-derived CDR1 and CDR2 are SGHNT and YYREEE (reference sequence). CDR3 length: 14 residues. CDR3 sequence (DNA): TGTGCCAGCAGCCCGGGGGGGGATCCAGATACGCAGTATTTT. As protein: CASSPGGDPDTQYF.

This chain uses TRBV28 with TRBJ2-1, with 7 bases identical to TRBD2. Germline V gene lookup returns CDR1 MDHEN and CDR2 SYDVKM. This CDR3 contains 15 residues. Germline trimming cut 9 bases from V and 0 bases from J; bases unmatched to any gene: 8. CDR3 sequence reads: CASSLGGSSYNEQFF. The CDR3 DNA sequence: TGTGCCAGTAGCCTGGGGGGGAGCTCCTACAATGAGCAGTTCTTC.

This clone was recorded a few times. The V gene is TRBV7-8, the J gene TRBJ2-7, with D maybe TRBD2 (5 bases). The germline V gene has CDR1 SGHVS and CDR2 FQNEAQ. This CDR3 comprises 13 residues. V lost 4 bases, J lost 3 bases, and 10 bases lay in between. DNA for the CDR3: TGTGCCAGCAGCTGGACTCCAGACTACGAGCAGTACTTC. Translating it yields CASSWTPDYEQYF.

J is TRBJ2-7 and V is TRBV5-6; D is undetermined. The CDR3 is made up of 14 amino acids. V lost 0 bases and J lost 3, with 10 bases in between. Germline V gene data show CDR1 as SGHDT and CDR2 as YYEEEE. The DNA of the CDR3 is TGTGCCAGCAGCTTGGCACAACTTTACTACGAGCAGTACTTC. This codes for CASSLAQLYYEQYF. Filled out from reference TRBV5-6 and TRBJ2-7, the complete variable domain reads DAGVTQSPTHLIKTRGQQVTLRCSPKSGHDTVSWYQQALGQGPQFIFQYYEEEERQRGNFPDRFSGHQFPNYSSELNVNALLLGDSALYLCASSLAQLYYEQYFGPGTRLTVT.

The chain employs TRBV7-8 and TRBJ2-5; 7 nucleotides align to TRBD2. Trimming took 5 bases from V and 4 from J; bases not matched to a gene: 13. Germline V gene lookup returns CDR1 SGHVS and CDR2 FQNEAQ. CDR3 length: 16 amino acids. CDR3 in amino acids: CASSEPGLPRGETQYF. In DNA, the CDR3 is TGTGCCAGCAGCGAACCGGGACTACCCCGGGGAGAGACCCAGTACTTC.

V and J are TRBV7-8 and TRBJ1-1; D remains unclear. The germline V gene has CDR1 SGHVS and CDR2 FQNEAQ. The germline V and J ends were trimmed by 3 bases and 2 bases, with 7 bases remaining between them. This CDR3 is built from 13 residues. The CDR3 DNA reads as TGTGCCAGCAGCTTGTCGGGAAACACTGAAGCTTTCTTT. It is translated as CASSLSGNTEAFF.

The CDR3 DNA sequence: TGTGCCTGCGACAGGGCTGGAAACACCATATATTTT. This codes for CACDRAGNTIYF. The V gene is TRBV30, the J gene TRBJ1-3; 7 nucleotides agree with TRBD1. The germline CDR1 and CDR2 sequences are GTSNPN and SVGIG (reference sequence). With V trimmed by 6 bases and J by 2 bases, 1 base remained unmatched. The CDR3 has 12 residues.

The gene calls are TRBV7-3 and TRBJ2-7; 11 bases are shared with TRBD1. Germline CDR1 and CDR2: SGHTA and FQGTGA. CDR3 length equals 14 residues. J lost 3 bases, V lost 4 bases, and 2 bases had no gene match. The CDR3 loop is CASSYGTGGYEQYF. For the CDR3, the DNA is TGTGCCAGCAGCTACGGGACAGGGGGCTACGAGCAGTACTTC.

The CDR3 region has the DNA TGTGCCAGCAGCTTAGATACCGAAGCAGCCTACGAGCAGTACTTC. Encoded protein: CASSLDTEAAYEQYF. This sequence joins TRBV11-2 and TRBJ2-7; D gene ambiguous. Trimming pared 0 bases from V and 2 bases from J, leaving 11 bases between. Looked up from germline, CDR1 is SGHAT and CDR2 is FQNNGV. There are 15 residues in the CDR3. The whole variable domain, filled in from reference TRBV11-2 and TRBJ2-7, reads EAGVAQSPRYKIIEKRQSVAFWCNPISGHATLYWYQQILGQGPKLLIQFQNNGVVDDSQLPKDRFSAERLKGVDSTLKIQPAKLEDSAVYLCASSLDTEAAYEQYFGPGTRLTVT.

V is TRBV11-2 and J is TRBJ2-5; TRBD2 matches 8 bases. The germline gives CDR1 SGHAT, CDR2 FQNNGV. The CDR3 totals 16 residues. V was clipped by 3 bases and J by 5 bases; unmatched bases: 11. CDR3 sequence reads: CASSFNAGGGQETQYF. CDR3 DNA sequence: TGTGCCAGCAGCTTCAATGCGGGAGGTGGGCAGGAGACCCAGTACTTC.

The J gene is TRBJ1-2, the V gene TRBV19; D is undetermined. Germline lookup yields CDR1 LNHDA and CDR2 SQIVND (reference sequence). The germline V and J ends were trimmed by 4 bases and 4 bases, with 13 bases remaining between them. There are 14 residues in the CDR3. CDR3 region: CASSNRAGLYGYTF. CDR3 bases: TGTGCCAGTAGTAATAGGGCAGGCCTCTATGGCTACACCTTC.

This chain joins TRBV28 and TRBJ1-2, with D unresolved. Trimming shortened V by 4 bases and J by 8 bases, and 5 bases separated the two germline ends. Germline V gene data show CDR1 as MDHEN and CDR2 as SYDVKM. The CDR3 length is 10 residues. CDR3 amino acids: CASSSVGYTF. CDR3 nucleotide sequence: TGTGCCAGCAGTTCGGTCGGCTACACCTTC.

V and J are TRBV2 and TRBJ1-1, with TRBD1 matching 7 bases. Germline V gene data show CDR1 as SNHLY and CDR2 as FYNNEI. Unmatched junction bases numbered 10, after V lost 6 bases and J lost 3 bases. CDR3 length: 15 amino acids. CDR3 amino acids: CASSRDRAGDTEAFF. As DNA, the CDR3 is TGTGCCAGCAGCCGAGACAGGGCCGGGGACACTGAAGCTTTCTTT.

In this sample, this clone turned up once. The J gene is TRBJ2-7, the V gene TRBV19; weak D call: TRBD1 (5 bases). Germline V CDR1 and CDR2: LNHDA, SQIVND (reference sequence). This CDR3 contains 16 residues. V lost 0 bases and J lost 2, with 14 bases in between. Here the CDR3 reads CASSIDIAETAYEQYF. CDR3 in DNA: TGTGCCAGTAGTATAGACATCGCAGAGACAGCCTACGAGCAGTACTTC.

The genes are TRBV28 and TRBJ2-2; 8 bases are shared with TRBD2. In germline, CDR1 is MDHEN, CDR2 SYDVKM. V dropped 6 bases and J dropped 3; count of bases not matched to a gene: 9. The CDR3 runs 16 residues. The CDR3 here is CASSYTSGGYTGELFF. The CDR3 DNA reads TGTGCCAGCAGCTATACTAGCGGAGGGTACACCGGGGAGCTGTTTTTT.

V usage is TRBV9 and J usage is TRBJ2-7; TRBD1 matches at 9 bases. The V segment lost 0 bases and the J segment 4 bases; nucleotides outside the gene matches: 5. The CDR3 has 15 amino acids. The germline V gene has CDR1 SGDLS and CDR2 YYNGEE. CDR3 region: CASSVGTGDPYEQYF. The CDR3 bases are TGTGCCAGCAGCGTAGGGACAGGGGACCCGTACGAGCAGTACTTC.

The V gene is TRBV5-1, the J gene TRBJ2-7; TRBD2 agrees at 11 bases. Germline loops: CDR1 SGHRS, CDR2 YFSETQ. V was pared by 4 bases and J by 3 bases, with 9 bases of the junction left unmatched. The CDR3 contains 16 residues. CDR3: CASSRVGTSGSYEQYF. The CDR3 DNA reads TGCGCCAGCAGCCGCGTCGGGACTAGCGGTAGCTACGAGCAGTACTTC.

This clone was detected a few times. The chain combines TRBV6-6 with TRBJ1-3; no clear D gene. Germline values: CDR1 MNHNY, CDR2 SVGAGI (reference sequence). The CDR3 length is 16 residues. The V gene lost 7 bases and the J gene lost 1 base, with 17 bases spanning the gap. Here the CDR3 DNA reads TGTGCCAGCAATGAGGCGGTGACCCTTTCTGGAAACACCATATATTTT. Protein sequence: CASNEAVTLSGNTIYF.

This clone was seen only once. V and J are TRBV6-5 and TRBJ1-1; D possibly corresponds to TRBD1 (5 bases). Germline loops: CDR1 MNHEY, CDR2 SVGAGI. The V gene lost 2 bases and the J gene lost 8 bases, with 18 bases spanning the gap. CDR3 length equals 15 residues. CDR3 loop: CASSYTLGTGTEAFF. CDR3 DNA: TGTGCCAGCAGTTACACCCTAGGGACCGGGACCGAAGCTTTCTTT.

This clone appeared a single time. The rearrangement joins TRBV4-1 to TRBJ2-5, with D unresolved. The V gene's germline CDR1 is MGHRA and CDR2 YSYEKL. The V and J ends lost 5 bases and 5 bases respectively, with 12 bases between them. The CDR3 length is 13 residues. CDR3 DNA sequence: TGCGCCAGCAGCAGCAGCCAAGAGGAGACCCAGTACTTC. It yields the protein CASSSSQEETQYF.

The chain employs TRBV30 and TRBJ2-7, with 7 bases lining up with TRBD1. This CDR3 is built from 13 residues. Germline-derived CDR1 and CDR2 are GTSNPN and SVGIG (reference sequence). The junction had 5 bases not matched to a gene; V was cut back by 4 bases and J by 2 bases. The CDR3 DNA reads as TGTGCCTGGAACGAGGGGGCCACCTACGAGCAGTACTTC. Protein sequence: CAWNEGATYEQYF. The full variable domain, with the rest looked up from reference TRBV30 and TRBJ2-7, is SQTIHQWPATLVQPVGSPLSLECTVEGTSNPNLYWYRQAAGRGLQLLFYSVGIGQISSEVPQNLSASRPQDRQFILSSKKLLLSDSGFYLCAWNEGATYEQYFGPGTRLTVT.

J is TRBJ2-2 and V is TRBV19; D might be TRBD2 (6 bases). Germline V gives CDR1 LNHDA, CDR2 SQIVND (reference sequence). The CDR3 totals 15 residues. V shed 3 bases and J shed 2 bases, with 10 bases lying between them. This CDR3 is CASSMGGENTGELFF. In nucleotides, the CDR3 is TGTGCCAGTAGTATGGGAGGTGAAAACACCGGGGAGCTGTTTTTT.

About this clone: The sample contains more than one DNA sequence encoding this CDR3. CDR3 region: CSGGNTEAFF. As DNA, the CDR3 is TGCAGCGGAGGGAACACTGAAGCTTTCTTT. This chain joins TRBV29-1 and TRBJ1-1; no clear D gene. CDR1 and CDR2 from the germline V gene are SQVTM and ANQGSEA. V lost 7 bases and J 1 base, leaving 4 bases between the germline ends. The CDR3 has 10 amino acids.

The chain combines TRBV6-1 with TRBJ2-7, with D perhaps TRBD1 (6 bases). CDR3 length: 14 residues. Trimming stripped 4 bases from V and 3 bases from J, with 13 bases between. Germline assignment: CDR1 MNHNS and CDR2 SASEGT. The CDR3, as DNA: TGTGCCAGCAGTGTACAGGGTTTTAACTACGAGCAGTACTTC. Protein: CASSVQGFNYEQYF.

This clone was found a few times. The same CDR3 is also encoded by other DNA sequences in this sample. The rearrangement uses TRBV5-1 and TRBJ2-2; D gene uncertain. The CDR3 totals 13 residues. Trimming stripped 5 bases from V and 1 base from J, with 6 bases between. Germline V CDR1 and CDR2: SGHRS, YFSETQ. CDR3 amino acids: CASRDGNTGELFF. The CDR3 coding sequence is TGCGCCAGCAGGGACGGGAACACCGGGGAGCTGTTTTTT.

J is TRBJ2-5 and V is TRBV28; maybe TRBD1 (6 bases). Trimming stripped 3 bases from V and 5 bases from J, with 10 bases between. Germline V gene sequence: CDR1 MDHEN, CDR2 SYDVKM. This CDR3 spans 13 amino acids. The CDR3 loop is CASSFGGEETQYF. The CDR3 DNA follows: TGTGCCAGCAGTTTTGGGGGCGAGGAGACCCAGTACTTC. Full variable domain (outside the CDR3, taken from reference TRBV28 and TRBJ2-5): DVKVTQSSRYLVKRTGEKVFLECVQDMDHENMFWYRQDPGLGLRLIYFSYDVKMKEKGDIPEGYSVSREKKERFSLILESASTNQTSMYLCASSFGGEETQYFGPGTRLLVL.